These 29 T cell receptor beta chains originate from one sample sequenced in a study of vaccination effects on CD4 cells after COVID-19. Prior to sequencing, the ViraFEST assay stimulated PBMC with viral peptide pools, which expanded the antigen-specific CD4+ T cells. Culture lasted over 9 days before CD4+ T cell isolation. Documented for the person is a PCR-confirmed SARS-CoV-2 infection occurring between March and December 2020. Their specific antigens are unknown. The repertoire was sequenced with immunoSEQ multiplex PCR; TCRdb's copy has only in-frame clones and lacks some. In the table there are tens of thousands of clones, 55% to 75% of which are singletons. The sequences come from CD4+ T cells from PBMCs cultured with a peptide pool, collected before COVID-19 vaccination. The receptors stem from a human donor who had a prior SARS-CoV-2 infection.

The V and J genes are TRBV2 and TRBJ1-6; D unclear. This CDR3 region has 15 residues. Trimming left V 5 bases short and J 6 bases short, with 14 bases between. Per germline, CDR1 SNHLY and CDR2 FYNNEI. The CDR3 region is CASSQLAALNSPLHF. CDR3 coding DNA: TGTGCCAGCAGTCAACTGGCAGCTCTTAATTCACCCCTCCACTTT.

This clone was observed once. V and J are TRBV2 and TRBJ2-7; 10 nucleotides line up with TRBD2. The J segment lost 7 bases and the V segment lost 6 bases, leaving 15 bases of the junction unmatched. CDR3 size: 16 residues. Germline CDR1 is SNHLY and CDR2 is FYNNEI. CDR3 protein: CASSPGGAGGDEEQYF. The CDR3 DNA is TGTGCCAGCAGCCCAGGGGGAGCGGGGGGGGACGAAGAGCAGTACTTC. Full variable domain (missing parts from reference TRBV2 and TRBJ2-7): EPEVTQTPSHQVTQMGQEVILRCVPISNHLYFYWYRQILGQKVEFLVSFYNNEISEKSEIFDDQFSVERPDGSNFTLKIRSTKLEDSAMYFCASSPGGAGGDEEQYFGPGTRLTVT.

This clone has only a few counts. This chain uses TRBV5-6 with TRBJ2-5; D not resolved. There are 13 residues in the CDR3. Looked up from germline, CDR1 is SGHDT and CDR2 is YYEEEE. V was clipped by 4 bases and J by 4 bases, with 11 bases between them. The CDR3 DNA reads as TGTGCCAGCAGCATACCCTCGGGAGAGACCCAGTACTTC. Translation gives CASSIPSGETQYF.

Here the CDR3 reads CAWQMGHRDHTNYGYTF. The DNA of the CDR3 is TGTGCCTGGCAAATGGGACACCGGGACCACACTAACTATGGCTACACCTTC. V and J are TRBV30 and TRBJ1-2; D is possibly TRBD1 (6 bases). V was pared by 5 bases and J by 0 bases, with 22 bases between. The germline gives CDR1 GTSNPN, CDR2 SVGIG (reference sequence). This CDR3 is 17 amino acids long.

The chain has TRBV12-3 or TRBV12-4 and TRBJ1-2; the match to TRBD1 covers 7 bases. V shed 6 bases and J 4 bases; nucleotides not matched to a gene: 5. The CDR3 is 13 amino acids. CDR3: CASSQGGFYGYTF. In nucleotides, the CDR3 is TGTGCCAGCAGCCAAGGGGGCTTCTATGGCTACACCTTC.

The J gene is TRBJ2-1, the V gene TRBV20-1; 10 nucleotides match TRBD2. Losses at the gene ends were 3 bases for V and 3 bases for J; bases not matched to a gene: 2. Germline V gives CDR1 DFQATT, CDR2 SNEGSKA (reference sequence). CDR3 length: 14 residues. The CDR3 protein is CSASSSGSYNEQFF. CDR3 nucleotides: TGCAGTGCTAGTTCTAGCGGGAGCTACAATGAGCAGTTCTTC.

By sample fraction, this clone is medium-sized (0.01 to 0.1%). This rearrangement joins TRBV5-4 to TRBJ2-1, with a possible D match to TRBD2 (6 bases). Germline V gene sequence: CDR1 SGHNT, CDR2 YYREEE (reference sequence). V was clipped by 4 bases and J by 2 bases, with 13 bases between them. The CDR3 spans 15 residues. The CDR3 sequence is CASSQAGVTYNEQFF. CDR3 nucleotides: TGTGCCAGCAGCCAAGCGGGCGTGACCTACAATGAGCAGTTCTTC.

This chain connects TRBV3-1 (or the pseudogene TRBV3-2) to TRBJ1-2; D uncertain. Trimming shortened V by 1 base and J by 3 bases, and 12 bases separated the two germline ends. The CDR3 spans 15 residues. CDR1 and CDR2 (germline): LGHDT, YNNKEL (reference sequence). The CDR3 DNA follows: TGTGCCAGCAGCCAAGGCTCGGCAGGACACTATGGCTACACCTTC. Encoded protein: CASSQGSAGHYGYTF.

V and J are TRBV7-6 and TRBJ2-5; 12 nucleotides line up with TRBD1. V was pared by 5 bases and J by 5 bases, with 6 bases of the junction left unmatched. This CDR3 is built from 15 residues. Germline V CDR1 and CDR2: SGHVS, FNYEAQ. The CDR3 nucleotides are TGTGCCAGCAGCCCCGGGACAGGGGGCACGGAGACCCAGTACTTC. It specifies CASSPGTGGTETQYF.

The chain has TRBV3-1 (or the pseudogene TRBV3-2) and TRBJ1-2; 11 bases line up with TRBD1. V dropped 5 bases and J dropped 4; count of bases not matched to a gene: 6. CDR1 and CDR2 from the germline V gene are LGHDT and YNNKEL (reference sequence). The CDR3 has 15 residues. CDR3 bases: TGTGCCAGCAGCAGGACAGGGGGCCTCAGCTATGGCTACACCTTC. Translated: CASSRTGGLSYGYTF.

This clone appeared a single time. V usage is TRBV9 and J usage is TRBJ1-2, with D unresolved. The germline V gene encodes CDR1 SGDLS and CDR2 YYNGEE. The germline V and J ends were trimmed by 4 bases and 8 bases, with 15 bases remaining between them. CDR3 length equals 13 residues. As DNA, the CDR3 is TGTGCCAGCAGCCCACACCAAGCGAGGGGCTACACCTTC. Its translation: CASSPHQARGYTF.

As DNA, the CDR3 is TGCGCCAGCAGCTTGGGAGGGGTCGAAAACATTCAGTACTTC. Its translation: CASSLGGVENIQYF. The chain links TRBV5-1 to TRBJ2-4, with D perhaps matching TRBD1 or TRBD2 (5 bases each). Trimming pared 0 bases from V and 5 bases from J, leaving 9 bases between. CDR1 is SGHRS and CDR2 is YFSETQ in the germline V gene. The length of the CDR3 is 14 residues.

V is TRBV7-9 and J is TRBJ1-2; 10 bases align to TRBD1. The CDR3 loop spans 15 amino acids. Germline CDR1 reads SEHNR; CDR2 reads FQNEAQ (reference sequence). V lost 4 bases to trimming and J lost 4 bases; unmatched junction nucleotides: 6. CDR3 sequence: CASSWDRGLVYGYTF. In DNA form, the CDR3 reads TGTGCCAGCAGCTGGGACAGGGGTCTAGTCTATGGCTACACCTTC.

This clone was counted between two and nine times. The V and J genes are TRBV19 and TRBJ2-2; 9 nucleotides agree with TRBD1. Germline values: CDR1 LNHDA, CDR2 SQIVND (reference sequence). V lost 6 bases to trimming and J lost 6 bases; unmatched junction nucleotides: 14. The CDR3 is made up of 17 amino acids. The CDR3 DNA reads as TGTGCCAGTAGGGGGTTGTTGGGACAGGGCCTCTCCGGGGAGCTGTTTTTT. Protein sequence: CASRGLLGQGLSGELFF.

This clone was seen just once. V gene TRBV7-2 combines with J gene TRBJ1-1; D is unresolved. CDR3 length equals 13 residues. V was shortened by 4 bases and J by 9 bases, with 15 bases between the two germline ends. The germline gives CDR1 SGHTA, CDR2 FQGNSA. The CDR3 DNA follows: TGTGCCAGCAGCTACTCTGGGGATACCAAAGCTTTCTTT. This sequence encodes CASSYSGDTKAFF.

The CDR3 protein is CASSKVVSEPQHF. The DNA of the CDR3 is TGTGCCAGCAGCAAAGTCGTCTCCGAGCCCCAGCATTTT. This chain joins TRBV21-1 and TRBJ1-5. TRBV21-1 is an annotated pseudogene. The CDR3 runs to 13 residues.

The sample holds one count of this clone. The chain employs TRBV9 and TRBJ2-2; D remains ambiguous. V shed 4 bases and J shed 4 bases, with 11 bases lying between them. CDR3 length: 14 amino acids. Germline CDR1 SGDLS, CDR2 YYNGEE. CDR3 DNA: TGTGCCAGCAGCCCGGTGGTCGTCACCGGGGAGCTGTTTTTT. Its translation: CASSPVVVTGELFF.

This clone was observed a single time. V gene TRBV11-3 combines with J gene TRBJ2-5; 7 nucleotides align to TRBD2. The CDR3 has 17 amino acids. The junction had 17 bases not matched to a gene; V was cut back by 5 bases and J by 5 bases. Germline assignment: CDR1 SGHNT and CDR2 YENEEA. CDR3 region: CASSPPLGGGPGETQYF. The CDR3 nucleotides read TGTGCCAGCAGCCCACCTCTGGGGGGAGGGCCCGGGGAGACCCAGTACTTC.

The J gene is TRBJ1-2, the V gene TRBV7-2; 10 nucleotides align to TRBD1. V shed 6 bases, J shed 5 bases, and the junction held 9 bases outside the gene matches. Germline V CDR1 and CDR2: SGHTA, FQGNSA. CDR3 size: 15 residues. Here the CDR3 DNA reads TGTGCCAGCAGTTTCGGACAGGGGGTTTCTTATGGCTACACCTTC. This sequence encodes CASSFGQGVSYGYTF.

V and J are TRBV19 and TRBJ2-7, with D maybe TRBD2 (6 bases). Trimming removed 9 bases at V and 3 bases at J, with 9 bases between. Germline V gives CDR1 LNHDA, CDR2 SQIVND (reference sequence). The CDR3 is made up of 11 amino acids. CDR3 sequence reads: CASGGDYEQYF. In nucleotides, the CDR3 is TGTGCCAGCGGGGGTGACTACGAGCAGTACTTC.

The chain joins TRBV6-1 to TRBJ2-5, with D maybe TRBD1 (6 bases). The CDR3 length is 17 residues. Trimming removed 2 bases at V and 2 bases at J, with 18 bases between. CDR1 and CDR2 from the germline V gene are MNHNS and SASEGT. CDR3 coding DNA: TGTGCCAGCAGTGAAACAAGGCGTTGGGGACATCAAGAGACCCAGTACTTC. Its translation is CASSETRRWGHQETQYF.

The chain joins TRBV11-1 to TRBJ1-1, with D uncertain. V lost 5 bases, J lost 2 bases, and 6 bases lay in between. Per the germline V gene, CDR1 is SGHAT and CDR2 is FQDESV (reference sequence). The CDR3 totals 12 residues. CDR3 loop: CASSNRNTEAFF. The CDR3 region has the DNA TGTGCCAGCAGCAACAGAAACACTGAAGCTTTCTTT.

The genes are TRBV18 and TRBJ1-6; D not certain. Trimming shortened V by 1 base and J by 6 bases, and 1 base separated the two germline ends. The germline gives CDR1 KGHSH, CDR2 LQKENI. The CDR3 length is 12 residues. This CDR3 reads CASSPRNSPLHF. The CDR3 DNA reads as TGTGCCAGCTCACCACGTAATTCACCCCTCCACTTT.

This chain connects TRBV7-9 to TRBJ2-7; 8 nucleotides line up with TRBD2. V was clipped by 5 bases and J by 6 bases; unmatched bases: 15. Germline loops: CDR1 SEHNR, CDR2 FQNEAQ (reference sequence). The CDR3 is made up of 16 amino acids. CDR3: CASSGPPGLGSGEQYF. CDR3 DNA sequence: TGTGCCAGCAGCGGACCCCCGGGACTAGGATCCGGCGAGCAGTACTTC.

Turning to this clone: In the same sample, other DNA sequences code for this CDR3. The genes are TRBV27 and TRBJ1-2; D call uncertain. Trimming stripped 5 bases from V and 2 bases from J, with 21 bases between. The CDR3 length is 17 residues. CDR1 MNHEY and CDR2 SMNVEV come from the germline V gene (reference sequence). The CDR3 protein is CASSRGGDPNRNYGYTF. For the CDR3, the DNA is TGTGCCAGCAGTCGGGGAGGAGACCCGAACAGAAACTATGGCTACACCTTC.

The chain recombines TRBV19 with TRBJ2-7; the match to TRBD2 covers 7 bases. The V gene's germline CDR1 is LNHDA and CDR2 SQIVND (reference sequence). CDR3 length: 15 amino acids. Trimming cost V 3 bases and J 2 bases; bases outside gene matches: 7. In DNA, the CDR3 is TGTGCCAGTAGTATTGGGGCTAGCGGAGCCTACGAGCAGTACTTC. Translated: CASSIGASGAYEQYF.

The sample holds a few counts of this clone. V is TRBV19 and J is TRBJ2-2; TRBD2 agrees at 9 bases. Germline CDR1 and CDR2: LNHDA and SQIVND (reference sequence). The CDR3 is made up of 19 amino acids. V was pared by 3 bases and J by 1 base, with 12 bases of the junction left unmatched. The CDR3 region has the DNA TGTGCCAGTAGTATTTTTGGTAGCGGGGGTTCCTTGAACACCGGGGAGCTGTTTTTT. Translating it yields CASSIFGSGGSLNTGELFF.

The CDR3 bases are TGTGCCAGCAGCTTAATTTATGGGCGGACTCAGGGACCAAACGACCTCCCTATGCAGTTCTTC. Encoded protein: CASSLIYGRTQGPNDLPMQFF. The genes are TRBV7-8 and TRBJ2-1; D possibly uses TRBD1 or TRBD2 (5 bases each). The CDR3 loop spans 21 amino acids. Germline lookup yields CDR1 SGHVS and CDR2 FQNEAQ. V lost 2 bases to trimming and J lost 12 bases, with 38 bases between them.

The chain has TRBV27 and TRBJ2-7; D is perhaps TRBD1 or TRBD2 (5 bases each). CDR1 is MNHEY and CDR2 is SMNVEV in the germline V gene (reference sequence). The CDR3 loop spans 13 amino acids. Trimming left V 8 bases short and J 0 bases short, with 11 bases between. The CDR3 protein is CASQGVGSYEQYF. Here the CDR3 DNA reads TGTGCCAGCCAGGGAGTTGGCTCCTACGAGCAGTACTTC.